This T cell receptor beta chain was identified during a study of response to subunit inactivated influenza vaccine. The study's findings and limits: Authors suggested each seasonal flu vaccination may recruit only limited numbers of new T cells.

Points on this clonotype: Its matching antigen is unknown.

Trimming cost V 10 bases and J 3 bases, with 15 bases left between them. In germline, CDR1 is SNHLY, CDR2 FYNNEI. This CDR3 region has 13 residues. TCRdb ran MiXCR on the RT-PCR reads and lists one entry per CDR3 protein. The sample yields approximately 700,000 distinct CDR3 sequences, about 15% seen once. The origin of this receptor is a man aged 45 to 65 who received an inactivated influenza vaccine. The input for sequencing was PBMCs from blood, taken 12 days after vaccination. The rearrangement links TRBV2 to TRBJ1-1; D is perhaps TRBD1 (5 bases). The CDR3 region is CATQGLGDTEAFF. The CDR3 DNA reads as TGTGCCACTCAGGGTCTCGGAGACACTGAAGCTTTCTTT. Filled out from reference TRBV2 and TRBJ1-1, the complete variable domain reads EPEVTQTPSHQVTQMGQEVILRCVPISNHLYFYWYRQILGQKVEFLVSFYNNEISEKSEIFDDQFSVERPDGSNFTLKIRSTKLEDSAMYFCATQGLGDTEAFFGQGTRLTVV.